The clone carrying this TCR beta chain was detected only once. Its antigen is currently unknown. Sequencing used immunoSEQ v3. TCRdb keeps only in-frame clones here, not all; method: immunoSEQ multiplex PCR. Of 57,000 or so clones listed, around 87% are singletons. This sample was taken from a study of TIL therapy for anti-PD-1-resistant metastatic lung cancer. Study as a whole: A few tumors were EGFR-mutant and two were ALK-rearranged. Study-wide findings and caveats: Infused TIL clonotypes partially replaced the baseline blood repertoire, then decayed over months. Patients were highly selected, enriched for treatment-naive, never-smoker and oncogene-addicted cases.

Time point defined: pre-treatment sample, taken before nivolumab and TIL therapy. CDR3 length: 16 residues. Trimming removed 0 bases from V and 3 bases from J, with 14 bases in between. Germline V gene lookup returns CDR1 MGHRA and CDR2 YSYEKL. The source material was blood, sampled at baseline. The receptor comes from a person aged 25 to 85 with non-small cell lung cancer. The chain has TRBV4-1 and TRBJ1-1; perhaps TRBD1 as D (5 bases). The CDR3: CASSQDWGGGDTEAFF. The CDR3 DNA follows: TGCGCCAGCAGCCAAGATTGGGGCGGGGGGGACACTGAAGCTTTCTTT.